This TCR beta chain was obtained from a study of monozygotic twins with inflammatory bowel disease. Eight separate reactions per sample served to make cDNA. Each CDR3 protein gets one entry in TCRdb, which reprocessed the 5' RACE reads and gives no DNA. This listing includes 350,000 to 400,000 distinct CDR3 sequences. The TCR was taken from a human donor with ulcerative colitis or Crohn's disease, or a healthy co-twin of an affected twin (not recorded which). Sequencing was carried out using blood.

CDR3 sequence: CASSSSTGRYEQYF. The V gene is TRBV7-2, the J gene TRBJ2-7; TCRdb picks TRBD1, but there is no DNA to check that call. Looked up from germline, CDR1 is SGHTA and CDR2 is FQGNSA. The CDR3 contains 14 residues.